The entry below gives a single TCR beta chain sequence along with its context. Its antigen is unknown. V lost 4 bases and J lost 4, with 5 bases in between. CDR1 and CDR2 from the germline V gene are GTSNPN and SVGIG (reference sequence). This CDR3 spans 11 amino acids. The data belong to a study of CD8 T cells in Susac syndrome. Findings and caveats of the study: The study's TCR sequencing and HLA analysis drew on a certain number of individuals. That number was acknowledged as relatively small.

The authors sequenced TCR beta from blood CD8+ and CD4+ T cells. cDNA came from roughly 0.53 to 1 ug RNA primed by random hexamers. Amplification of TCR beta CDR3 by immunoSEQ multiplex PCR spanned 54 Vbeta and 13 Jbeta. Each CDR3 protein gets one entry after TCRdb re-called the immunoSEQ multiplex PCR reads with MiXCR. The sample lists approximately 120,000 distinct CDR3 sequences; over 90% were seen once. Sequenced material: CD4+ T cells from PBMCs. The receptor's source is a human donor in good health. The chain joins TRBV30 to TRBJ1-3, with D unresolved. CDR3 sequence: CAWMSGNTIYF. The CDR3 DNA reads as TGTGCCTGGATGAGCGGAAACACCATATATTTT.